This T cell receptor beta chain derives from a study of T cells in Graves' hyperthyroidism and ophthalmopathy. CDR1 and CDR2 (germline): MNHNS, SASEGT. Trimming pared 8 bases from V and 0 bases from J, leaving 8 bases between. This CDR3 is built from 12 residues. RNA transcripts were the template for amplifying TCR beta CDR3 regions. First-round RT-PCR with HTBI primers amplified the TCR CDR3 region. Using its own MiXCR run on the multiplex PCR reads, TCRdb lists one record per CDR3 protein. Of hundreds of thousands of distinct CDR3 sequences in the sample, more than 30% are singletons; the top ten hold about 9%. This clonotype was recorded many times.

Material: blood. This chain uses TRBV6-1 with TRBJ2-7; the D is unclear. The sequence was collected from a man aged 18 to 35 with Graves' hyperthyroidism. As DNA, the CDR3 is TGTGCCAGCGGGAAGAGCTCCTACGAGCAGTACTTC. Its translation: CASGKSSYEQYF.